This T cell receptor beta chain was recorded in a study of CD8 T cells in ankylosing spondylitis. Study-wide results and limits: Clones linked to disease were reported to show significant enrichment in matched ankylosing spondylitis synovial fluid. What appeared characteristic of ankylosing spondylitis blood was a TCR beta motif of 7 or 8 highly homologous variants.

V lost 3 bases and J 5 bases, leaving 17 bases between the germline ends. The CDR3 length is 15 residues. Germline V gene sequence: CDR1 SGHNT, CDR2 YYREEE (reference sequence). TCRdb re-analysed the 5' RACE reads in MiXCR, keeping a single row per CDR3 protein. The table shows 250,000 to 350,000 distinct CDR3 sequences, with 20% occurring only once. Of note for this clonotype: Its specificity is not known.

Material: blood, either unsorted or a sorted T cell fraction (not recorded which). This sequence joins TRBV5-4 and TRBJ2-5; weak D call: TRBD2 (6 bases). The clonotype was recovered from a male donor with ankylosing spondylitis or in good health (not recorded which). The CDR3: CASSSGTRESETQYF. CDR3 DNA: TGTGCCAGCAGCTCCGGGACTCGGGAATCGGAGACCCAGTACTTC.